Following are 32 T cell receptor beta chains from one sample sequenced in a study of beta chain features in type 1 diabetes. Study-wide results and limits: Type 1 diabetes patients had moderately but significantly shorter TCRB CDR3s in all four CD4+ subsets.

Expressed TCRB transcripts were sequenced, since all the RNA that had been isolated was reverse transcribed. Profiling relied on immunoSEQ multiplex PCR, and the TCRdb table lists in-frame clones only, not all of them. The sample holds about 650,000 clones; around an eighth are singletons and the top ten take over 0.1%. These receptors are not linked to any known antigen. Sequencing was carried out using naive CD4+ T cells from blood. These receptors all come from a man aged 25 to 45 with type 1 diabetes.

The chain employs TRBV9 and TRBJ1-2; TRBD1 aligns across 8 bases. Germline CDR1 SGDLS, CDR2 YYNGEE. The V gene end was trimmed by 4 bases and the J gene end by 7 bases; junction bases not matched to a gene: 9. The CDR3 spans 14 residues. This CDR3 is CASSTRTGQSGYTF. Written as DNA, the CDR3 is TGTGCCAGCAGCACCCGGACAGGGCAAAGTGGCTACACCTTC.

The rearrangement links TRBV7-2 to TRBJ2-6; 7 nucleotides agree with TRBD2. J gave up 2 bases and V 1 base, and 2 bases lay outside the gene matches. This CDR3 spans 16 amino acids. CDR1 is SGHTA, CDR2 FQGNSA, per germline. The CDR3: CASSLGGGAGANVLTF. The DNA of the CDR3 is TGTGCCAGCAGCTTAGGCGGGGGTGCTGGGGCCAACGTCCTGACTTTC.

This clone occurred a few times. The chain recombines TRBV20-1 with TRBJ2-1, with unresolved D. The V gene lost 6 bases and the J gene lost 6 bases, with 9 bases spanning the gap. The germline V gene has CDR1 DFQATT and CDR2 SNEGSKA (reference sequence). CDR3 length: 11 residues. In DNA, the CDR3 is TGCAGTGCGGGAAGTAGCAATGAGCAGTTCTTC. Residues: CSAGSSNEQFF.

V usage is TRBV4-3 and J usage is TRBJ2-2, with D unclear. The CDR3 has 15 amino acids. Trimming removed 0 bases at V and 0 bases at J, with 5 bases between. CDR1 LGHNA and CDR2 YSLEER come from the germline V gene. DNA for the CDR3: TGCGCCAGCAGCCAAGAGAAGACGAACACCGGGGAGCTGTTTTTT. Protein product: CASSQEKTNTGELFF.

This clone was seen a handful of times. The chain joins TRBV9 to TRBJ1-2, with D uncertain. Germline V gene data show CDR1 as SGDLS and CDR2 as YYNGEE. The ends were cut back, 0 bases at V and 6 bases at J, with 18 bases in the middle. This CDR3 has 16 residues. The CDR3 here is CASSVATGPQADGYTF. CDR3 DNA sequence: TGTGCCAGCAGCGTAGCCACCGGGCCCCAGGCGGATGGCTACACCTTC.

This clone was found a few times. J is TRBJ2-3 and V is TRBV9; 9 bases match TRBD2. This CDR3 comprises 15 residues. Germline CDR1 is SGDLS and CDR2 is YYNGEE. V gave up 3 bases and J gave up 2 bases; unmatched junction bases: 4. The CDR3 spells CASSGSGGYTDTQYF. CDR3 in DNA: TGTGCCAGCAGCGGTAGCGGGGGATACACAGATACGCAGTATTTT.

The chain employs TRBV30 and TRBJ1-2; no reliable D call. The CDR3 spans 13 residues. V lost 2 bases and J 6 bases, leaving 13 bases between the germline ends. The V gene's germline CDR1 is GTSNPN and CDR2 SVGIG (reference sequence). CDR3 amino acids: CAWSPPHDHGYTF. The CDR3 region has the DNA TGTGCCTGGAGTCCCCCACATGATCATGGCTACACCTTC.

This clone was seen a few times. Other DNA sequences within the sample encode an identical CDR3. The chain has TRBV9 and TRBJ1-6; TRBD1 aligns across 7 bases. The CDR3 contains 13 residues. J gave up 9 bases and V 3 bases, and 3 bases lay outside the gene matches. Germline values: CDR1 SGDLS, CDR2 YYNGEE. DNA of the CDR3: TGTGCCAGCAGCGGACAGGGTCGTTCACCCCTCCACTTT. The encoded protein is CASSGQGRSPLHF.

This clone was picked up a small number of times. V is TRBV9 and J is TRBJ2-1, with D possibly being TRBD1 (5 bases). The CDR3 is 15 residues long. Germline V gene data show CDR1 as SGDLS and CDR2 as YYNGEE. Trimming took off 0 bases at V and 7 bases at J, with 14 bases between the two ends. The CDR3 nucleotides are TGTGCCAGCAGCGTAGAGGGGCAGGGCAAAAATGAGCAGTTCTTC. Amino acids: CASSVEGQGKNEQFF.

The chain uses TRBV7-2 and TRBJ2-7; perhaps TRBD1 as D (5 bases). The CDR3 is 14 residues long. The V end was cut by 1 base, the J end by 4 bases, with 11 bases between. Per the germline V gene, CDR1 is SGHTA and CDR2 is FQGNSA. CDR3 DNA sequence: TGTGCCAGCAGCTTAGGAGGACACAGGTACGAGCAGTACTTC. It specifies CASSLGGHRYEQYF.

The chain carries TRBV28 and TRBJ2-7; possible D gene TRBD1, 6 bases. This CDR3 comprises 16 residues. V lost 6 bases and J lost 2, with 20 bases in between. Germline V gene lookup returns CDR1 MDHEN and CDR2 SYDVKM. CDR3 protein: CASSWGRLYEAYEQYF. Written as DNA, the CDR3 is TGTGCCAGCAGCTGGGGGCGGCTTTACGAAGCCTACGAGCAGTACTTC. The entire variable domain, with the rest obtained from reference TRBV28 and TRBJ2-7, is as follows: DVKVTQSSRYLVKRTGEKVFLECVQDMDHENMFWYRQDPGLGLRLIYFSYDVKMKEKGDIPEGYSVSREKKERFSLILESASTNQTSMYLCASSWGRLYEAYEQYFGPGTRLTVT.

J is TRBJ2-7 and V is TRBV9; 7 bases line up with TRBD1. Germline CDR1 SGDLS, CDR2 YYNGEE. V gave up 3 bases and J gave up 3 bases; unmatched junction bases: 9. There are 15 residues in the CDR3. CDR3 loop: CASSASTGQIYEQYF. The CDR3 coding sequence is TGTGCCAGCAGCGCCAGTACGGGACAGATCTACGAGCAGTACTTC.

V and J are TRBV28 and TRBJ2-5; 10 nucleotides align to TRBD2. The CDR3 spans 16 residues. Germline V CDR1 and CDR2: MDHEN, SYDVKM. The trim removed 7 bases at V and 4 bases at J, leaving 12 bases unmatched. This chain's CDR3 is CASTPWGVAGGETQYF. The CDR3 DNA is TGTGCCAGCACCCCCTGGGGGGTAGCGGGGGGAGAGACCCAGTACTTC.

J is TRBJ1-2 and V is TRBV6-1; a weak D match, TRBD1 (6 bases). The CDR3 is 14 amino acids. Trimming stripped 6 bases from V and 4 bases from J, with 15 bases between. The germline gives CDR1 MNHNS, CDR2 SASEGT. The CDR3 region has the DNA TGTGCCAGCAGGGAGACAGGAGTTAGCTATGGCTACACCTTC. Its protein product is CASRETGVSYGYTF.

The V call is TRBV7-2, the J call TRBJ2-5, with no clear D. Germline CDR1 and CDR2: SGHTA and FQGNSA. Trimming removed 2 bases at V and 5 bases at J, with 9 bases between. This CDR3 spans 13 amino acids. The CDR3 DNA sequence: TGTGCCAGCAGCTTAACAAGCATGGAGACCCAGTACTTC. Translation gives CASSLTSMETQYF.

The CDR3 DNA follows: TGTGCCAGCAGTAACCCGGACGTTCAGCCCCAGCATTTT. Translated: CASSNPDVQPQHF. J is TRBJ1-5 and V is TRBV6-6; D remains ambiguous. CDR1 MNHNY and CDR2 SVGAGI come from the germline V gene (reference sequence). The CDR3 has 13 residues. The V end was cut by 5 bases, the J end by 6 bases, with 11 bases between.

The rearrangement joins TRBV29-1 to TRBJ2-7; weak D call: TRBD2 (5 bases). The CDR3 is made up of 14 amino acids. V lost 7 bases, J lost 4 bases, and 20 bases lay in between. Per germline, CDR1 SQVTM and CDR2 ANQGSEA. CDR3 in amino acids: CSGALGRSGYEQYF. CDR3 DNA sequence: TGCAGCGGAGCCTTAGGAAGAAGCGGATACGAGCAGTACTTC.

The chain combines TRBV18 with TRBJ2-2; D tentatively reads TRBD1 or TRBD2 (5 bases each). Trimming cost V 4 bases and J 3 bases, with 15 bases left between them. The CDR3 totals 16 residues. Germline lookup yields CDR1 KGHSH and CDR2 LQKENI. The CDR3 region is CASSRGRERDTGELFF. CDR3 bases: TGTGCCAGCTCACGCGGCAGGGAGCGCGACACCGGGGAGCTGTTTTTT.

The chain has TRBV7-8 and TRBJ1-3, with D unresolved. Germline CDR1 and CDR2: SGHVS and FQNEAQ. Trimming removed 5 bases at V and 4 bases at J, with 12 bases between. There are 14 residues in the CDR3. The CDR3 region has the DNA TGTGCCAGCAGCCCGGCTTTGCCGGGAAACACCATATATTTT. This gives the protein CASSPALPGNTIYF.

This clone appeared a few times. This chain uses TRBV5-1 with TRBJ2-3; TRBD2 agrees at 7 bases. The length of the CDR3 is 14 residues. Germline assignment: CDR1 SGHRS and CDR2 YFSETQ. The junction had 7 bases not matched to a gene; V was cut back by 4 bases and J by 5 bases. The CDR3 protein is CASSARTSEDTQYF. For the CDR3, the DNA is TGCGCCAGCAGCGCAAGGACTAGTGAAGATACGCAGTATTTT.

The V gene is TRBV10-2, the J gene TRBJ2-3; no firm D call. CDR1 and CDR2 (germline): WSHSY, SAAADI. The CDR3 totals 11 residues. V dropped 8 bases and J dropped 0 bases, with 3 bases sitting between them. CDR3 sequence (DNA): TGCGCCAGCGGGAGCACAGATACGCAGTATTTT. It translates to CASGSTDTQYF.

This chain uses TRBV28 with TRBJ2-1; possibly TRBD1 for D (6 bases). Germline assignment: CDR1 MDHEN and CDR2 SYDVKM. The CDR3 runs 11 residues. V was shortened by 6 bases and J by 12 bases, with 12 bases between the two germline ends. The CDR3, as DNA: TGTGCCAGCAGAAAGGACAGTGCGCAGTTCTTC. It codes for CASRKDSAQFF. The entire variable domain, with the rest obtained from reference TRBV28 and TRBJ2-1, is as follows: DVKVTQSSRYLVKRTGEKVFLECVQDMDHENMFWYRQDPGLGLRLIYFSYDVKMKEKGDIPEGYSVSREKKERFSLILESASTNQTSMYLCASRKDSAQFFGPGTRLTVL.

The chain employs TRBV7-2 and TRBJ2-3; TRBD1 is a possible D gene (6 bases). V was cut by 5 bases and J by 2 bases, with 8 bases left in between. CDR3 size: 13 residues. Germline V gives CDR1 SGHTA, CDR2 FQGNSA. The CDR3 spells CASSRTATDTQYF. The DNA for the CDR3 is TGTGCCAGCAGCCGGACAGCCACAGATACGCAGTATTTT.

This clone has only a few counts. The DNA of the CDR3 is TGCGCCAGCAGCCAAGATCCCCCTACTAGCGGGGGGGCGTCTGATACGCAGTATTTT. Amino acid sequence: CASSQDPPTSGGASDTQYF. The rearrangement joins TRBV4-3 to TRBJ2-3; 13 nucleotides match TRBD2. CDR1 is LGHNA and CDR2 is YSLEER in the germline V gene. The CDR3 sequence is 19 residues long. V trimming: 0 bases; J trimming: 6 bases; junction bases outside the gene matches: 12.

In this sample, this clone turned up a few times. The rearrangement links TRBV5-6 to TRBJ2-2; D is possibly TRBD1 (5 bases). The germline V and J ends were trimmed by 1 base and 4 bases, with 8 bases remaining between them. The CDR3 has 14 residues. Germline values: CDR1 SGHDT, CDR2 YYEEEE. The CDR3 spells CASSLRGGTGELFF. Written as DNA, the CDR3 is TGTGCCAGCAGCTTGAGGGGCGGCACCGGGGAGCTGTTTTTT.

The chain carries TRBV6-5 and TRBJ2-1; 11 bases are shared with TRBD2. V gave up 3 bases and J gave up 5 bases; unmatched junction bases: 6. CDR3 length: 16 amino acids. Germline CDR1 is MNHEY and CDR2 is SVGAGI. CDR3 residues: CASSYYVAGGNNEQFF. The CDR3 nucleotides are TGTGCCAGCAGTTATTACGTAGCGGGGGGGAACAATGAGCAGTTCTTC.

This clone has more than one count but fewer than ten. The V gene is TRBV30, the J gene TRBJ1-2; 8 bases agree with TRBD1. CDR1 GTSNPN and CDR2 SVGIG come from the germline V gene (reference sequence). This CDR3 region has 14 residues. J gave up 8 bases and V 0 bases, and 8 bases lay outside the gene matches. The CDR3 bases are TGTGCCTGGAGTGTGACCCGGACAGGGCTCGGCTACACCTTC. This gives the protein CAWSVTRTGLGYTF.

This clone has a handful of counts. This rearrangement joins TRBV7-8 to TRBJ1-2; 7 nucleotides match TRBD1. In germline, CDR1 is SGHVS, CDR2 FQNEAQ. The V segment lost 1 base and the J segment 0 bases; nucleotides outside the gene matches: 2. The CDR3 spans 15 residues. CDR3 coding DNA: TGTGCCAGCAGCTTAGGACAGGGCGCTAACTATGGCTACACCTTC. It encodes CASSLGQGANYGYTF.

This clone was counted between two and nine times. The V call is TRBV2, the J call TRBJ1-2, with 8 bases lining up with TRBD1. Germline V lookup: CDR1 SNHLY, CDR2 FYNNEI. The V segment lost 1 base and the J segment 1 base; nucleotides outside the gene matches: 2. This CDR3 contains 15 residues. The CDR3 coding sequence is TGTGCCAGCAGTGAAGGGACAGGGTATAACTATGGCTACACCTTC. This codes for CASSEGTGYNYGYTF.

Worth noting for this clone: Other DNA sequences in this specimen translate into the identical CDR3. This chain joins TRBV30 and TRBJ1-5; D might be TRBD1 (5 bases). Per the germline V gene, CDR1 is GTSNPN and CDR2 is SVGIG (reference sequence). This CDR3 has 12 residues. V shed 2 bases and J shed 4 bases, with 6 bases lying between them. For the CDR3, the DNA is TGTGCCTGGAGTCGGGGGAATCAGCCCCAGCATTTT. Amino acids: CAWSRGNQPQHF.

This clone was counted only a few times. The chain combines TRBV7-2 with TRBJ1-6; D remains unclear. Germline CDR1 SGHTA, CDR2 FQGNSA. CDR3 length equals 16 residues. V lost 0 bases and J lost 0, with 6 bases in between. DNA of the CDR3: TGTGCCAGCAGCTTAGCGGTGAGCTCCTATAATTCACCCCTCCACTTT. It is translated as CASSLAVSSYNSPLHF.

CDR3 bases: TGTGCCAGCAGCTTCTCCGATCAGCCCCAGCATTTT. This translates into CASSFSDQPQHF. V gene TRBV5-6 combines with J gene TRBJ1-5, with no clear D. Between the trimmed V and J ends, which lost 2 bases and 5 bases, there was a span of 5 bases. Per the germline V gene, CDR1 is SGHDT and CDR2 is YYEEEE. This CDR3 is built from 12 residues.